The rows below give T cell receptor beta chains drawn from one sample of a study of blood T cell repertoires in COVID-19. Produced via immunoSEQ multiplex PCR; TCRdb's table is partial and in-frame only. There are roughly 210,000 clones in the sample; over 75% occur only once, and more than 7% lies in the top ten. Input material: PBMCs or T cells enriched from blood (not recorded which). These receptors were taken from a man aged 25-45 years in a cohort exposed to, infected with or recovered from COVID-19 (not recorded which). CDR3s include the opening cysteine and the closing phenylalanine or tryptophan. A D gene is named only where the DNA matches it firmly.

V gene	D gene	CDR3 protein
TRBV27	TRBD1	CASSQTGETDTQYF
TRBV14	.	CASSQPGGLRDYGYTF
TRBV5-1	TRBD1	CASSQDRVVIGNTIYF
TRBV27	.	CASSLGSSNEQFF
TRBV11-2	.	CASRRASNPGELFF
TRBV14	.	CASSQDGFDSSVYGYTF
TRBV13	TRBD1	CASSLTPSTGEPGANVLTF
TRBV5-1	.	CASSLGRGQYEQYF
TRBV28	.	CASRAGVGGYTF
TRBV24-1	TRBD1	CATSDSKLPGQGSIMYF
TRBV2	.	CARKTRQSSYEQYF
TRBV6-2/TRBV6-3	TRBD2	CASSYVASGISSYEQYF
TRBV28	TRBD1	CASIPRGESNQPQHF
TRBV11-3	TRBD1	CASSLRQGQTQYF
TRBV5-1	.	CASSFRSRTAPGEQYF
TRBV5-6	TRBD1	CASSSRDRANTEAFF
TRBV18	TRBD1	CASSPRTGGTDTQYF
TRBV7-9	.	CASSQALYEKLFF
TRBV27	TRBD1	CASSSSGTVTYEQYF
TRBV11-3	TRBD2	CASSFSGRASDEQYF
TRBV2	.	CASMKSHEQYF
TRBV29-1	TRBD1	CSVTGTGSNGELFF
TRBV3-1/TRBV3-2	TRBD1	CASSQETGPSDF
TRBV6-5	TRBD1	CASSRMDRANNEQFF
TRBV7-2	.	CASSLARTNTEAFF
TRBV6-5	.	CASSYGSGGLNTIYF
TRBV7-3	.	CASSSFDMDNEQFF
TRBV19	TRBD1	CASSMLLGQGNTEAFF
TRBV5-4	.	CASRGREEETQYF
TRBV7-2	TRBD2	CASSPLAEFSTDTQYF
TRBV11-2	.	CASTLSLGGYNEQFF
TRBV28	TRBD2	CASSGGSEDEQFF
TRBV28	TRBD1	CASSLDRINYGYTF
TRBV6-2/TRBV6-3	TRBD2	CASSRLAGDYNEQFF
TRBV27	.	CASSPTAVRRNQPQHF
TRBV6-1	.	CASSDHGTAKFYEQYF
TRBV24-1	.	CATSPSGRRNTEAFF
TRBV5-6	TRBD1	CASSSKLRDRVTEAFF
TRBV13	.	CATVQVPNTEAFF
TRBV7-2	TRBD2	CASSLTSGSYEQYF
TRBV4-1	TRBD1	CASSNTGGAYEQYF